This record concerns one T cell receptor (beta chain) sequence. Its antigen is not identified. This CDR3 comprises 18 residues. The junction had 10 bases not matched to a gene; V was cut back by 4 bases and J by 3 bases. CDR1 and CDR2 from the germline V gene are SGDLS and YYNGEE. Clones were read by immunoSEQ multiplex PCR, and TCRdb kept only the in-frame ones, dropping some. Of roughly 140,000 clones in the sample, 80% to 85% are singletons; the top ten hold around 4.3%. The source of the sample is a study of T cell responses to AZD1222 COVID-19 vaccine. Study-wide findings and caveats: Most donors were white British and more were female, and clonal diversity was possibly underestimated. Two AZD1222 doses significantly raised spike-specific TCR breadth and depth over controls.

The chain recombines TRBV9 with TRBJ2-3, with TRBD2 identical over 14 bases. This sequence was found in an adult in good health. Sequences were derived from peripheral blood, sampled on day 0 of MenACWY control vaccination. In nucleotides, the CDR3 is TGTGCCAGCAGCCTCATTCCGGGACTAGCGGGGGATACAGATACGCAGTATTTT. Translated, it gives CASSLIPGLAGDTDTQYF.